These 25 T cell receptor beta chains were all obtained from the same sample, sequenced in a study of cytomegalovirus exposure and HLA in healthy donors. Assay: immunoSEQ multiplex PCR; the TCRdb copy retains only in-frame clones and omits some. The sample lists approximately 200,000 clones, 88% seen once, with 2.5% to 3.5% in the top ten. Specimen: PBMCs. The receptors come from a young woman in good health and CMV-seronegative.

The chain combines TRBV4-1 with TRBJ2-7; D is perhaps TRBD1 (6 bases). Germline V gene data show CDR1 as MGHRA and CDR2 as YSYEKL. CDR3 size: 16 residues. V was shortened by 1 base and J by 1 base, with 14 bases between the two germline ends. Here the CDR3 reads CASSQGPGAISYEQYF. The CDR3 DNA reads TGCGCCAGCAGCCAAGGTCCAGGGGCGATATCCTACGAGCAGTACTTC.

V and J are TRBV5-6 and TRBJ1-1; unclear D gene. Germline-derived CDR1 and CDR2 are SGHDT and YYEEEE. Trimming took off 4 bases at V and 5 bases at J, with 15 bases between the two ends. This CDR3 spans 14 amino acids. CDR3 nucleotide sequence: TGTGCCAGCAGCCTCTCGCGGGCTGAGACTGAAGCTTTCTTT. Translated: CASSLSRAETEAFF.

The chain uses TRBV4-3 and TRBJ2-7; 12 positions agree with TRBD1. The V gene end was trimmed by 3 bases and the J gene end by 5 bases; junction bases not matched to a gene: 8. CDR3 length: 16 residues. Germline V gives CDR1 LGHNA, CDR2 YSLEER. The CDR3 DNA is TGCGCCAGCAGCCAGAGACCGGGACAGGGGGCCCACGAGCAGTACTTC. This gives the protein CASSQRPGQGAHEQYF.

This clone occurred a few times. This sequence joins TRBV6-5 and TRBJ2-4, with 7 nucleotides matching TRBD1. Germline CDR1 and CDR2: MNHEY and SVGAGI. With V trimmed by 0 bases and J by 7 bases, 3 bases remained unmatched. The CDR3 has 14 residues. In DNA, the CDR3 is TGTGCCAGCAGTTACTCGACAGGGTGGAACATTCAGTACTTC. Amino acid sequence: CASSYSTGWNIQYF.

This clone was picked up one time. The V and J genes are TRBV12-2 and TRBJ2-7; whether TRBD1, the table's D call, matches the DNA was not checked. TRBV12-2 is flagged as a pseudogene. The CDR3 is 18 residues long. CDR3 DNA: TGTGCAAGTCGCTCACGAACGTACCGGGACAGGACCCCCTACGAGCAGTACTTC. The encoded protein is CASRSRTYRDRTPYEQYF.

V usage is TRBV28 and J usage is TRBJ1-3; D call uncertain. Germline lookup yields CDR1 MDHEN and CDR2 SYDVKM. Trimming left V 3 bases short and J 0 bases short, with 15 bases between. The CDR3 is 17 amino acids. The CDR3 DNA is TGTGCCAGCAGTTTTCAGACGGGATGGGGCTCTGGAAACACCATATATTTT. Its protein product is CASSFQTGWGSGNTIYF.

The chain employs TRBV29-1 and TRBJ1-1, with no clear D. The CDR3 is 12 residues long. V shed 6 bases and J shed 1 base, with 9 bases lying between them. CDR1 is SQVTM, CDR2 ANQGSEA, per germline. CDR3 in DNA: TGCAGCGTGTCGACGGGGAACACTGAAGCTTTCTTT. Its translation is CSVSTGNTEAFF.

This clone showed up just a few times. This chain joins TRBV19 and TRBJ1-5; 7 nucleotides match TRBD1. V was clipped by 0 bases and J by 3 bases; unmatched bases: 5. Germline values: CDR1 LNHDA, CDR2 SQIVND (reference sequence). CDR3 size: 16 residues. The chain's CDR3 is CASSIEDRSYNQPQHF. Written as DNA, the CDR3 is TGTGCCAGTAGTATAGAGGACAGGAGTTACAATCAGCCCCAGCATTTT.

The CDR3 DNA sequence: TGCGCCAGCAGCTTGGGGGGAGCGGGGGTCTTCTCCGAGCAGTACTTC. It translates to CASSLGGAGVFSEQYF. The genes are TRBV5-1 and TRBJ2-7; TRBD2 aligns across 8 bases. Germline V CDR1 and CDR2: SGHRS, YFSETQ. Unmatched junction bases numbered 11, after V lost 0 bases and J lost 6 bases. CDR3 length: 16 amino acids.

The chain employs TRBV2 and TRBJ2-7; 7 nucleotides align to TRBD2. Germline V gene lookup returns CDR1 SNHLY and CDR2 FYNNEI. The junction had 12 bases not matched to a gene; V was cut back by 4 bases and J by 0 bases. The CDR3 totals 17 residues. CDR3 region: CASSGRWDGTISYEQYF. The CDR3 DNA is TGTGCCAGCAGTGGACGCTGGGATGGGACTATCTCCTACGAGCAGTACTTC.

V and J are TRBV27 and TRBJ2-7, with D possibly matching TRBD2 (7 bases). V was pared by 5 bases and J by 3 bases, with 17 bases between. Germline V gene sequence: CDR1 MNHEY, CDR2 SMNVEV (reference sequence). CDR3 size: 15 residues. CDR3 sequence: CASSNPEGGLYEQYF. CDR3 nucleotide sequence: TGTGCCAGCAGTAACCCCGAGGGGGGGCTCTACGAGCAGTACTTC.

The chain joins TRBV4-1 to TRBJ2-2, with 7 bases identical to TRBD1. Germline V gene data show CDR1 as MGHRA and CDR2 as YSYEKL. The CDR3 spans 16 residues. J lost 1 base, V lost 1 base, and 3 bases had no gene match. CDR3 in amino acids: CASSQGRDRNTGELFF. DNA for the CDR3: TGCGCCAGCAGCCAAGGCCGGGACAGGAACACCGGGGAGCTGTTTTTT.

This rearrangement joins TRBV2 to TRBJ2-2; 9 bases are a match to TRBD1. The germline V gene has CDR1 SNHLY and CDR2 FYNNEI. With V trimmed by 7 bases and J by 5 bases, 5 bases remained unmatched. This CDR3 has 14 amino acids. The CDR3 bases are TGTGCCAGCAACACAGGGGGCAAGACCGGGGAGCTGTTTTTT. Its translation: CASNTGGKTGELFF. Complete variable domain (other parts from reference TRBV2 and TRBJ2-2): EPEVTQTPSHQVTQMGQEVILRCVPISNHLYFYWYRQILGQKVEFLVSFYNNEISEKSEIFDDQFSVERPDGSNFTLKIRSTKLEDSAMYFCASNTGGKTGELFFGEGSRLTVL.

This clone was observed a single time. The V and J genes are TRBV10-2 and TRBJ1-1; D is perhaps TRBD1 (5 bases). Germline V gene sequence: CDR1 WSHSY, CDR2 SAAADI. V lost 6 bases and J lost 8, with 13 bases in between. The CDR3 loop spans 12 amino acids. CDR3 bases: TGCGCCAGCAGCAAGGAATACAGGGAAGCTTTCTTT. Translated: CASSKEYREAFF.

J is TRBJ2-2 and V is TRBV10-1, with TRBD1 matching 8 bases. CDR1 WNHNN and CDR2 SYGVQD come from the germline V gene (reference sequence). The CDR3 runs to 14 residues. J lost 1 base, V lost 6 bases, and 1 base had no gene match. CDR3 bases: TGCGCCAGCAGCGGACAGGGGAACACCGGGGAGCTGTTTTTT. Its protein is CASSGQGNTGELFF.

This clone was detected once. The chain has TRBV27 and TRBJ1-3; possibly TRBD1 for D (5 bases). CDR1 is MNHEY and CDR2 is SMNVEV in the germline V gene (reference sequence). The CDR3 runs 17 residues. Trimming shortened V by 5 bases and J by 1 base, and 18 bases separated the two germline ends. CDR3 residues: CASSPGHGPGSGNTIYF. CDR3 DNA: TGTGCCAGCAGTCCCGGACACGGCCCCGGATCTGGAAACACCATATATTTT.

The chain combines TRBV7-3 with TRBJ2-7; D is unclear. Trimming removed 0 bases from V and 5 bases from J, with 8 bases in between. CDR1 and CDR2 from the germline V gene are SGHTA and FQGTGA. This CDR3 has 13 residues. CDR3 DNA sequence: TGTGCCAGCAGCTTAACCGTATCCGACGAGCAGTACTTC. This gives the protein CASSLTVSDEQYF.

This chain uses TRBV9 with TRBJ2-7, with 8 bases identical to TRBD2. The CDR3 covers 14 residues. Germline V lookup: CDR1 SGDLS, CDR2 YYNGEE. The V segment lost 4 bases and the J segment 3 bases; nucleotides outside the gene matches: 6. This CDR3 is CASSLRGGGYEQYF. CDR3 nucleotide sequence: TGTGCCAGCAGCCTACGGGGGGGCGGCTACGAGCAGTACTTC.

The chain has TRBV5-1 and TRBJ1-1; TRBD1 might be the D (5 bases). From germline, CDR1 is SGHRS and CDR2 YFSETQ. Trimming pared 0 bases from V and 11 bases from J, leaving 11 bases between. The CDR3 length is 12 residues. CDR3 DNA: TGCGCCAGCAGCTTGGAAGGGGAGGGGGCTTTCTTT. Its translation is CASSLEGEGAFF.

V gene TRBV6-6 combines with J gene TRBJ2-7; no definite D call. V lost 2 bases and J lost 7, with 15 bases in between. CDR1 and CDR2 (germline): MNHNY, SVGAGI (reference sequence). CDR3 length: 14 residues. The CDR3 spells CASSYARFVEEQYF. Written as DNA, the CDR3 is TGTGCCAGCAGTTACGCCCGGTTTGTTGAGGAGCAGTACTTC.

The chain carries TRBV5-6 and TRBJ2-1; maybe TRBD2 (6 bases). Trimming removed 4 bases at V and 0 bases at J, with 14 bases between. Germline lookup yields CDR1 SGHDT and CDR2 YYEEEE. There are 16 residues in the CDR3. The CDR3 protein is CASSARDFSSYNEQFF. The CDR3 nucleotides read TGTGCCAGCAGCGCCCGGGACTTTAGCTCCTACAATGAGCAGTTCTTC.

The gene calls are TRBV27 and TRBJ2-1; possibly TRBD2 for D (5 bases). Germline V lookup: CDR1 MNHEY, CDR2 SMNVEV (reference sequence). The length of the CDR3 is 13 residues. V lost 5 bases to trimming and J lost 6 bases, with 11 bases between them. The CDR3, as DNA: TGTGCCAGCAGTCAGCCGGGGTTCAATGAGCAGTTCTTC. As protein: CASSQPGFNEQFF.

The V and J genes are TRBV28 and TRBJ2-7; 10 bases are a match to TRBD2. Germline lookup yields CDR1 MDHEN and CDR2 SYDVKM. Trimming took 2 bases from V and 7 from J; bases not matched to a gene: 17. This CDR3 comprises 18 residues. CDR3 in DNA: TGTGCCAGCAGTTTACGTTTCCTAGCGGGAGTTGATGCATGTGAGCAGTACTTC. Its protein product is CASSLRFLAGVDACEQYF.

J is TRBJ2-1 and V is TRBV30; perhaps TRBD2 as D (6 bases). The germline V gene encodes CDR1 GTSNPN and CDR2 SVGIG (reference sequence). This CDR3 has 11 amino acids. CDR3 region: CAGSGWNEQFF. CDR3 nucleotide sequence: TGTGCGGGTAGCGGCTGGAATGAGCAGTTCTTC.

The chain combines TRBV7-9 with TRBJ2-1; 8 bases match TRBD1. CDR1 is SEHNR, CDR2 FQNEAQ, per germline (reference sequence). The V segment lost 4 bases and the J segment 6 bases; nucleotides outside the gene matches: 2. The CDR3 extends over 13 amino acids. CDR3 nucleotides: TGTGCCAGCAGCTCAACAGGGGGCAATGAGCAGTTCTTC. Its protein product is CASSSTGGNEQFF.